Each of the 5 T cell receptor beta chains below was sequenced from the same sample in a study of T cells in Graves' hyperthyroidism and ophthalmopathy. There were TCR beta CDR3 regions amplified from RNA transcripts. TCR CDR3 regions were first amplified by RT-PCR with HTBI primers. Using its own MiXCR run on the multiplex PCR reads, TCRdb lists one record per CDR3 protein. There are some 570,000 distinct CDR3 sequences in the sample; more than 15% occur only once, and roughly 18% lies in the top ten. Sequenced: blood. These receptor sequences come from a woman aged 18 to 35 with Graves' ophthalmopathy.

This chain uses TRBV11-1 with TRBJ2-3, with D perhaps TRBD2 (6 bases). V gave up 3 bases and J gave up 4 bases, with 14 bases separating them. Germline V CDR1 and CDR2: SGHAT, FQDESV (reference sequence). The CDR3 is 15 amino acids. CDR3 region: CASSLGVGDSDTQYF. The CDR3 DNA reads as TGTGCCAGCAGCTTGGGTGTTGGGGACTCAGATACGCAGTATTTT.

As concerns this clonotype: A much larger clone sits a single nucleotide away, making a read error possible. This chain links TRBV28 with TRBJ2-7; D is ambiguous. Germline V lookup: CDR1 MDHEN, CDR2 SYDVKM. The CDR3 extends over 16 amino acids. Trimming cost V 0 bases and J 2 bases, with 14 bases left between them. Here the CDR3 reads CASSLWSGRSPYEQYF. CDR3 nucleotides: TGTGCCAGCAGTTTATGGTCCGGTCGTTCCCCCTACGAGCAGTACTTC.

The chain has TRBV6-5 and TRBJ1-2; D perhaps matches TRBD1 (6 bases). This CDR3 region has 13 residues. The V end was cut by 2 bases, the J end by 6 bases, with 10 bases between. Germline CDR1 and CDR2: MNHEY and SVGAGI. CDR3 DNA sequence: TGTGCCAGCAGTTACAAAGGGGGTCATGGCTACACCTTC. Its protein is CASSYKGGHGYTF.

This chain connects TRBV7-6 to TRBJ2-2, with D possibly being TRBD1 or TRBD2 (5 bases each). V lost 5 bases to trimming and J lost 6 bases, with 28 bases between them. CDR1 is SGHVS, CDR2 FNYEAQ, per germline. The CDR3 loop spans 19 amino acids. The CDR3 sequence: CASSGDYVEIGGVAGELFF. Here the CDR3 DNA reads TGTGCCAGCAGCGGTGATTATGTAGAAATTGGGGGTGTTGCCGGGGAGCTGTTTTTT.

This clonotype was counted between two and nine times. The chain carries TRBV27 and TRBJ1-2; 9 bases map to TRBD1. The CDR3 covers 18 residues. V lost 2 bases to trimming and J lost 3 bases; unmatched junction nucleotides: 13. Germline values: CDR1 MNHEY, CDR2 SMNVEV (reference sequence). This chain's CDR3 is CASSLIGDRESRHYGYTF. DNA for the CDR3: TGTGCCAGCAGTTTAATAGGGGACAGGGAGAGTCGCCACTATGGCTACACCTTC.